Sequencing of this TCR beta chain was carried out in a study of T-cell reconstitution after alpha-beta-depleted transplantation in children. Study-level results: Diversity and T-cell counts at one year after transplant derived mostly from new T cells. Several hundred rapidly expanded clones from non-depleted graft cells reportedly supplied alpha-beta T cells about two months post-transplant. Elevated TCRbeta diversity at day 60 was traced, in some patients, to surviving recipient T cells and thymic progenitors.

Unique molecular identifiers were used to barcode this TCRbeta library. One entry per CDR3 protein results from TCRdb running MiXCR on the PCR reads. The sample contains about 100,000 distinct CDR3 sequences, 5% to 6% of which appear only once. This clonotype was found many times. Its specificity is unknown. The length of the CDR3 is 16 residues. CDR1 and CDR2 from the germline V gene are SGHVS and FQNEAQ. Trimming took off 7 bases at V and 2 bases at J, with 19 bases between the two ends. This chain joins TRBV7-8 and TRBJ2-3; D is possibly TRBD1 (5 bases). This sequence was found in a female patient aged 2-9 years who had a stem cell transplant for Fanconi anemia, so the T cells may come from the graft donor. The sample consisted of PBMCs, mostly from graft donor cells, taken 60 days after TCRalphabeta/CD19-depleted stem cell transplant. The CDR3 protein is CASIGAAVQFTDTQYF. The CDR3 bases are TGTGCCAGCATTGGGGCGGCCGTCCAATTCACAGATACGCAGTATTTT. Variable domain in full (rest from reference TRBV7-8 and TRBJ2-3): GAGVSQSPRYKVAKRGQDVALRCDPISGHVSLFWYQQALGQGPEFLTYFQNEAQLDKSGLPSDRFFAERPEGSVSTLKIQRTQQEDSAVYLCASIGAAVQFTDTQYFGPGTRLTVL.